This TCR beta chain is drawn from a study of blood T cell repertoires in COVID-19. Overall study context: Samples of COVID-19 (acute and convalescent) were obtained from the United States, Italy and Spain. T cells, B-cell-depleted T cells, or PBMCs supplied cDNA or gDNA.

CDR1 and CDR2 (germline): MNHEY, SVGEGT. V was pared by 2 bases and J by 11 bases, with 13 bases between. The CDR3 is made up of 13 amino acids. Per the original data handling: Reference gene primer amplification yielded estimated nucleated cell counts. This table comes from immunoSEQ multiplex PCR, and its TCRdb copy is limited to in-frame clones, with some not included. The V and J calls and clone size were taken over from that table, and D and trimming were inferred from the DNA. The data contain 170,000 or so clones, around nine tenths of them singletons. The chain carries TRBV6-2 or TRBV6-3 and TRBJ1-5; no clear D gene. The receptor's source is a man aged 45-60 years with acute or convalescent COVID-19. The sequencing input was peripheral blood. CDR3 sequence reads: CASSYEKMVTQHF. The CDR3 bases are TGTGCCAGCAGTTACGAGAAGATGGTAACCCAGCATTTT.